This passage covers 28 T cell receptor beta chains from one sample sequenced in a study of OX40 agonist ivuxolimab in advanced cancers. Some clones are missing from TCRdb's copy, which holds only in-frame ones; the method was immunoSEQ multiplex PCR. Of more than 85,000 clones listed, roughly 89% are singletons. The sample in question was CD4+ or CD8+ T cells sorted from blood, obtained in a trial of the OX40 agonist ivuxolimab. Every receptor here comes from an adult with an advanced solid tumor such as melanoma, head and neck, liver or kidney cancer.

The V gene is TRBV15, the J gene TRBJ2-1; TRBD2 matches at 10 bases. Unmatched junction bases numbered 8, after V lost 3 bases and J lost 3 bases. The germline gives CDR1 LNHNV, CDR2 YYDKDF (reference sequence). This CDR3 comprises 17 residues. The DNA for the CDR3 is TGTGCCACCAGCAGGTCCCCTAGCGGGAGTTTCTACAATGAGCAGTTCTTC. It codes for CATSRSPSGSFYNEQFF.

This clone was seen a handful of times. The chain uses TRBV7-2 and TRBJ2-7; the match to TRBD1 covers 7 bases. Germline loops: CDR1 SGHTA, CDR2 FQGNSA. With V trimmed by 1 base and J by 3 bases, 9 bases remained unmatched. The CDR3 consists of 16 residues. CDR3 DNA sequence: TGTGCCAGCAGCTTAGTTGGGGACAGTATCGGCTACGAGCAGTACTTC. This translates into CASSLVGDSIGYEQYF.

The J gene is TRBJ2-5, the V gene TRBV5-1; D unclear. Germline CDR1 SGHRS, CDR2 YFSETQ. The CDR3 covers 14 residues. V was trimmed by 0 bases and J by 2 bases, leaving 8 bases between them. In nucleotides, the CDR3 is TGCGCCAGCAGCTTGGCCGACGGGCAAGAGACCCAGTACTTC. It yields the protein CASSLADGQETQYF.

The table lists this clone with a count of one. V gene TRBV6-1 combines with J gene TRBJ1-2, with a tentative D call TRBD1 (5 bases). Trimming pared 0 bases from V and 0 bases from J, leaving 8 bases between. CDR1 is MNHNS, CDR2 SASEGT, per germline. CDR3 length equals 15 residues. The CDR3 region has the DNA TGTGCCAGCAGTGAAGCGCGGGGCTCTAACTATGGCTACACCTTC. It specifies CASSEARGSNYGYTF.

For the CDR3, the DNA is TGTGCCACCAGCAGAGATCTGGCGTGGGATAGCGGTGACTATGGCTACACCTTC. Protein sequence: CATSRDLAWDSGDYGYTF. V and J are TRBV15 and TRBJ1-2; D is uncertain. Trimming removed 0 bases at V and 3 bases at J, with 20 bases between. The CDR3 runs 18 residues. Germline CDR1 is LNHNV and CDR2 is YYDKDF (reference sequence).

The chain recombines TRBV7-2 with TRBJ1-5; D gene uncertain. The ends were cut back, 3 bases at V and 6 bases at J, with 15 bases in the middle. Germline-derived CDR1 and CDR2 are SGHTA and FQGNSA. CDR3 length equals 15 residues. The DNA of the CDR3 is TGTGCCAGCAGCTTGGGTCAGGATTTGGGTCAGCCCCAGCATTTT. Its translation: CASSLGQDLGQPQHF.

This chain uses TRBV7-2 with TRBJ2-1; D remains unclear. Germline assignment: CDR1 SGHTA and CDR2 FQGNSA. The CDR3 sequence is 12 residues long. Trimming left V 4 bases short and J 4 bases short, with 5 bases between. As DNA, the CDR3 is TGTGCCAGCAGCTCAGCATACAATGAGCAGTTCTTC. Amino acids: CASSSAYNEQFF.

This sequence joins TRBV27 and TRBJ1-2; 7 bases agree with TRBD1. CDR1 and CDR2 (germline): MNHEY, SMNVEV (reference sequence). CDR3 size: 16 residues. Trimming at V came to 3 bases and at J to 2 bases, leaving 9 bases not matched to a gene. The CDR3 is CASSFTGDRENYGYTF. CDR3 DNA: TGTGCCAGCAGTTTTACGGGGGACAGAGAAAACTATGGCTACACCTTC.

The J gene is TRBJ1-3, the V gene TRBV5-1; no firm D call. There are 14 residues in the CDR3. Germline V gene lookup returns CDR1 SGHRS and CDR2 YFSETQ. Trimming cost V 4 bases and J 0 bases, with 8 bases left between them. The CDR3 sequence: CASSLDLSGNTIYF. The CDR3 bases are TGCGCCAGCAGCCTGGACCTCTCTGGAAACACCATATATTTT. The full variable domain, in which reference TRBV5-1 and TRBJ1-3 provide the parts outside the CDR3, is KAGVTQTPRYLIKTRGQQVTLSCSPISGHRSVSWYQQTPGQGLQFLFEYFSETQRNKGNFPGRFSGRQFSNSRSEMNVSTLELGDSALYLCASSLDLSGNTIYFGEGSWLTVV.

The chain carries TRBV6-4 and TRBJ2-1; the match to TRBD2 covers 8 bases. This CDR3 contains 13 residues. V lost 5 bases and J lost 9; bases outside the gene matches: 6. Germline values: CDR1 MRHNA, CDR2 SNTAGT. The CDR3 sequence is CASSSGRLSEQFF. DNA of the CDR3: TGTGCCAGCAGTAGCGGGAGATTATCTGAGCAGTTCTTC.

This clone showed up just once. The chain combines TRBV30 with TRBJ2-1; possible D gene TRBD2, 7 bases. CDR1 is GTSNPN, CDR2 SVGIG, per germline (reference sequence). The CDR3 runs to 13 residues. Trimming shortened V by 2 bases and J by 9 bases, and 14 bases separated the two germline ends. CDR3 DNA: TGTGCCTGGAGTCCTCCGGGGGGCGGTGAGCAGTTCTTC. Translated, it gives CAWSPPGGGEQFF. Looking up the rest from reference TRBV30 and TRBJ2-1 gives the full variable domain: SQTIHQWPATLVQPVGSPLSLECTVEGTSNPNLYWYRQAAGRGLQLLFYSVGIGQISSEVPQNLSASRPQDRQFILSSKKLLLSDSGFYLCAWSPPGGGEQFFGPGTRLTVL.

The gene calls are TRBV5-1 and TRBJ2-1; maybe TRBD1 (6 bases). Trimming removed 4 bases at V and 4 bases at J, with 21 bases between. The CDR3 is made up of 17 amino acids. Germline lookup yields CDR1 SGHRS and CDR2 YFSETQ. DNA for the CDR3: TGCGCCAGCAGCCCCAATCGACAGGACGGGAATTACAATGAGCAGTTCTTC. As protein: CASSPNRQDGNYNEQFF.

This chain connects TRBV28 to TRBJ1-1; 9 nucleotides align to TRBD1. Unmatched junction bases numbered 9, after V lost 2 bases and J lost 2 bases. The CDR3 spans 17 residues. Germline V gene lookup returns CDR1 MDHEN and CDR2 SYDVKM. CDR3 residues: CASSLPSGTGLNTEAFF. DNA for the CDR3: TGTGCCAGCAGTTTACCCTCCGGGACAGGGCTCAACACTGAAGCTTTCTTT.

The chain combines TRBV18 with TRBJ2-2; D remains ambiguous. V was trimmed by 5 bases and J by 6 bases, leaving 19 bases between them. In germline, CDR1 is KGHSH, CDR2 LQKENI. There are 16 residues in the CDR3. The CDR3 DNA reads TGTGCCAGCTCAAATAACTTAGGGTCGGCGTCCGGGGAGCTGTTTTTT. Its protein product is CASSNNLGSASGELFF.

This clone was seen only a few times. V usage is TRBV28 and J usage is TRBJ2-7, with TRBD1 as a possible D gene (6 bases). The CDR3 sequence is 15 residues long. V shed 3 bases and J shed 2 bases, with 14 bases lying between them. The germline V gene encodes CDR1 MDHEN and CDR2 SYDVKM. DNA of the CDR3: TGTGCCAGCAGTTTGCTCCGACAGGTACCCTACGAGCAGTACTTC. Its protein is CASSLLRQVPYEQYF. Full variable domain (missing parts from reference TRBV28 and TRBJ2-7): DVKVTQSSRYLVKRTGEKVFLECVQDMDHENMFWYRQDPGLGLRLIYFSYDVKMKEKGDIPEGYSVSREKKERFSLILESASTNQTSMYLCASSLLRQVPYEQYFGPGTRLTVT.

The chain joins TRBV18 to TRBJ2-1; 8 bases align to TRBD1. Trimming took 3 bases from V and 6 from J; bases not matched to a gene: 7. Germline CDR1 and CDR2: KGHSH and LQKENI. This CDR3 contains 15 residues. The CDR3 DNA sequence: TGTGCCAGCTCACCCTTCGGACAGGGAGGCAATGAGCAGTTCTTC. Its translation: CASSPFGQGGNEQFF.

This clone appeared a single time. CDR3 sequence: CASSVDSGRYTGELFF. DNA for the CDR3: TGTGCCAGCAGCGTAGATAGTGGGAGGTACACCGGGGAGCTGTTTTTT. The J gene is TRBJ2-2, the V gene TRBV9, with a weak D call TRBD2 (6 bases). Trimming shortened V by 0 bases and J by 3 bases, and 12 bases separated the two germline ends. The CDR3 covers 16 residues. In germline, CDR1 is SGDLS, CDR2 YYNGEE.

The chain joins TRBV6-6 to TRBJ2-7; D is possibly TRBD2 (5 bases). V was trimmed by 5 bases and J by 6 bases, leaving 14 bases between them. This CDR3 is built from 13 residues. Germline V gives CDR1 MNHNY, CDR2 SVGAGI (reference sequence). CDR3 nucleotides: TGTGCCAGCAGTCAAACTACGAGCGGCGAGCAGTACTTC. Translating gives CASSQTTSGEQYF.

Written as DNA, the CDR3 is TGTGCCAGCAGTTACCCGGGGGCTGCTGAAGCTTTCTTT. Translation gives CASSYPGAAEAFF. This chain links TRBV6-5 with TRBJ1-1, with a possible D match to TRBD1 (6 bases). V was shortened by 2 bases and J by 6 bases, with 10 bases between the two germline ends. Germline V gives CDR1 MNHEY, CDR2 SVGAGI. The CDR3 is 13 residues long.

The CDR3 loop is CASSGAIATEWTSGRREYQETQYF. The CDR3 DNA follows: TGTGCCAGCAGTGGAGCCATAGCGACAGAGTGGACTAGCGGGAGGCGGGAGTACCAAGAGACCCAGTACTTC. V is TRBV6-1 and J is TRBJ2-5, with 14 positions matching TRBD2. This CDR3 contains 24 residues. Germline CDR1 MNHNS, CDR2 SASEGT. The V and J ends lost 4 bases and 0 bases, in that order; junction bases with no gene match: 25.

This chain's CDR3 is CASSYSMGQVYEQYF. CDR3 nucleotides: TGTGCCAGCAGTTACTCAATGGGTCAGGTCTACGAGCAGTACTTC. This rearrangement joins TRBV6-6 to TRBJ2-7; unclear D gene. V dropped 0 bases and J dropped 3 bases, with 12 bases sitting between them. Germline lookup yields CDR1 MNHNY and CDR2 SVGAGI (reference sequence). The CDR3 runs to 15 residues.

The CDR3 loop reads CASSLRREGYRTGELFF. The CDR3 DNA is TGCGCCAGCAGTCTCCGGCGGGAGGGCTACCGCACCGGGGAGCTGTTTTTT. The chain couples TRBV23-1 to TRBJ2-2; 9 bases fit TRBD2. TRBV23-1 falls under the ORF class, with uncertain function. Trimming cost V 4 bases and J 4 bases; bases outside gene matches: 10. The length of the CDR3 is 17 residues.

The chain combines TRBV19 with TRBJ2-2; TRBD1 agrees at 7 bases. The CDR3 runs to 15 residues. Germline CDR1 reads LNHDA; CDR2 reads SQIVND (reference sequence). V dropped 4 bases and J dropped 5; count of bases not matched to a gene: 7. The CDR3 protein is CASSRGTERTGELFF. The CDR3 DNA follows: TGTGCCAGTAGTAGGGGGACAGAAAGAACCGGGGAGCTGTTTTTT.

The CDR3 nucleotides are TGCGCCAGCAGCTTGGGCGGGAGCGCACATTACAATGAGCAGTTCTTC. Its translation is CASSLGGSAHYNEQFF. The V call is TRBV5-1, the J call TRBJ2-1, with TRBD2 matching over 7 bases. J was trimmed by 4 bases and V by 0 bases; bases with no gene match: 7. The germline CDR1 and CDR2 sequences are SGHRS and YFSETQ. This CDR3 spans 16 amino acids. The whole variable domain, filled in from reference TRBV5-1 and TRBJ2-1, reads KAGVTQTPRYLIKTRGQQVTLSCSPISGHRSVSWYQQTPGQGLQFLFEYFSETQRNKGNFPGRFSGRQFSNSRSEMNVSTLELGDSALYLCASSLGGSAHYNEQFFGPGTRLTVL.

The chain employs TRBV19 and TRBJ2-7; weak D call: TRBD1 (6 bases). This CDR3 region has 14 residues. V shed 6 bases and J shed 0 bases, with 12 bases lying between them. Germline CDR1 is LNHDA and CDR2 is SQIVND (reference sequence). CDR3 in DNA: TGTGCCAGTAGAAGGGACACCACCTCCTACGAGCAGTACTTC. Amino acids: CASRRDTTSYEQYF.

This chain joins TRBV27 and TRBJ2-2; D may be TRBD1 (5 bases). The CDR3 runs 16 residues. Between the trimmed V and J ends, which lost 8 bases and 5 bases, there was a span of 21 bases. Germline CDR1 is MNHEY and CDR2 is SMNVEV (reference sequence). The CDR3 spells CASRRLGGAETGELFF. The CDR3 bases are TGTGCCAGCCGCCGGTTGGGTGGGGCGGAAACCGGGGAGCTGTTTTTT.

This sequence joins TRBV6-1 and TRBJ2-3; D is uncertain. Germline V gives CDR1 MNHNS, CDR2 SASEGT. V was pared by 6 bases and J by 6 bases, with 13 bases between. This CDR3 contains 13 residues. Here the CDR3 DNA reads TGTGCCAGCAGGGCTACTAACCCGGATACGCAGTATTTT. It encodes CASRATNPDTQYF.

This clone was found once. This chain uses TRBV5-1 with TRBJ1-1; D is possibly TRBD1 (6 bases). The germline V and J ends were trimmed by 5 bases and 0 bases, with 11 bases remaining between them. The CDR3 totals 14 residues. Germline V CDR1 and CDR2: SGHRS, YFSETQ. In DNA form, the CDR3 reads TGCGCCAGCAGTCGGGACAACATGAACACTGAAGCTTTCTTT. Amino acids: CASSRDNMNTEAFF.